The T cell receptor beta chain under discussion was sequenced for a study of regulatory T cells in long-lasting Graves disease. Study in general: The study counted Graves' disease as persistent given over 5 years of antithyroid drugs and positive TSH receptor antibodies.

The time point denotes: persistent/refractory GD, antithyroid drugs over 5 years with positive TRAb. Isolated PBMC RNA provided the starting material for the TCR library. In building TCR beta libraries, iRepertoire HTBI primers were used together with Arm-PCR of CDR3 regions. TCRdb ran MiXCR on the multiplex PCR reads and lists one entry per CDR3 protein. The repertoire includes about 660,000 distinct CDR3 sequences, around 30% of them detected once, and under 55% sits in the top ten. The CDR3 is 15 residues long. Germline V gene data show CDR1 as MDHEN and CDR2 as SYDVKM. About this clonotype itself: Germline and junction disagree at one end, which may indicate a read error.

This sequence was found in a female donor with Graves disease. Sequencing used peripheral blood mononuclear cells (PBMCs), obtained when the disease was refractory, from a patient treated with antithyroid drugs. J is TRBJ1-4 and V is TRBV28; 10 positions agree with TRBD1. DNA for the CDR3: TGTGCCAGCAGTCTAGGAGACAGGGGGCGGGAAAACCTGTTTTTT. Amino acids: CASSLGDRGRENLFF.